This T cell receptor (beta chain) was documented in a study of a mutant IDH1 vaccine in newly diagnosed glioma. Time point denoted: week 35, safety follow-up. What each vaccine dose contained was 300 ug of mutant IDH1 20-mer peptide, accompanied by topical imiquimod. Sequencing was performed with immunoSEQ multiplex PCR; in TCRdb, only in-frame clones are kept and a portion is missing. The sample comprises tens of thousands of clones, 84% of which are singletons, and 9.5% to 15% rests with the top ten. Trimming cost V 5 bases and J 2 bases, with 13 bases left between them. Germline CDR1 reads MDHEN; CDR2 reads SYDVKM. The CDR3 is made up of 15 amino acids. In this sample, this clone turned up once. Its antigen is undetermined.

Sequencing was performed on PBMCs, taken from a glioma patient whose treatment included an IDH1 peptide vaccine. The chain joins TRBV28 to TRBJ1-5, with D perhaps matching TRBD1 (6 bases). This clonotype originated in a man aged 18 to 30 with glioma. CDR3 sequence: CASSRTAGGNQPQHF. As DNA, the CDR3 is TGTGCCAGCAGTCGGACAGCCGGGGGCAATCAGCCCCAGCATTTT.